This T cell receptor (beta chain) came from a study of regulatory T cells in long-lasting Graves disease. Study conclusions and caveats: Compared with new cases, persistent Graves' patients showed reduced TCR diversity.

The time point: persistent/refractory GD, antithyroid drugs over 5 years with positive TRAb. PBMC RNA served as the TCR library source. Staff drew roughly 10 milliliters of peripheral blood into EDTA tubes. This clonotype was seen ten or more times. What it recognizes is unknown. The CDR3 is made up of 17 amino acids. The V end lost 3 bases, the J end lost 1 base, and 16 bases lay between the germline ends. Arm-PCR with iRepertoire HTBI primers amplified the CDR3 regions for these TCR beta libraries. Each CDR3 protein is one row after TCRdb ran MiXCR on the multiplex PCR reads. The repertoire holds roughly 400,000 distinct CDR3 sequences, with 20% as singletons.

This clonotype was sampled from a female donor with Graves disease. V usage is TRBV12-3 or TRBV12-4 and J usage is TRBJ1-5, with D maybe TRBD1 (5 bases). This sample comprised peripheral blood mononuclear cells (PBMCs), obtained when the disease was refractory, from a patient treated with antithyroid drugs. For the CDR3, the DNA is TGTGCCAGCAGTTTTAGGGGCGGGGAAGGCAGCAATCAGCCCCAGCATTTT. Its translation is CASSFRGGEGSNQPQHF.